The 21 T cell receptor beta chains below come from one sample, sequenced in a study of blood T cell repertoires in COVID-19. The protocol was immunoSEQ multiplex PCR, while the TCRdb copy is restricted to in-frame clones and leaves out a portion. This sample has some 250,000 clones, with over 75% found just once. Sequenced: peripheral blood. Every receptor here comes from a woman older than 75 with acute or convalescent COVID-19.

V is TRBV9 and J is TRBJ1-2; TRBD1 is a possible D gene (5 bases). Per the germline V gene, CDR1 is SGDLS and CDR2 is YYNGEE. The V end was cut by 0 bases, the J end by 7 bases, with 13 bases between. The CDR3 loop spans 14 amino acids. CDR3 sequence reads: CASSVDSLRGGYTF. DNA for the CDR3: TGTGCCAGCAGCGTAGACTCCTTAAGGGGTGGCTACACCTTC.

The V call is TRBV14, the J call TRBJ2-1, with 7 bases identical to TRBD1. Looked up from germline, CDR1 is SGHDN and CDR2 is FVKESK. This CDR3 has 17 residues. V shed 3 bases and J 3 bases; nucleotides not matched to a gene: 11. The DNA for the CDR3 is TGTGCCAGCAGCCATAAACCCGGGACAGCTAACTACAATGAGCAGTTCTTC. Its protein is CASSHKPGTANYNEQFF.

CDR3 residues: CASSLDRANGNTIYF. CDR3 nucleotide sequence: TGTGCCAGCTCACTGGACAGGGCTAATGGAAACACCATATATTTT. This chain connects TRBV18 to TRBJ1-3; TRBD1 matches at 8 bases. This CDR3 contains 15 residues. V lost 4 bases and J lost 3; bases outside the gene matches: 5. Looked up from germline, CDR1 is KGHSH and CDR2 is LQKENI.

This chain uses TRBV28 with TRBJ1-5, with D uncertain. V shed 2 bases and J shed 0 bases, with 11 bases lying between them. The CDR3 spans 16 residues. CDR1 and CDR2 (germline): MDHEN, SYDVKM. In DNA form, the CDR3 reads TGTGCCAGCAGTTTAAGAGAGTACTATAGCAATCAGCCCCAGCATTTT. Its protein is CASSLREYYSNQPQHF.

The rearrangement joins TRBV6-1 to TRBJ1-2, with D maybe TRBD1 (6 bases). The CDR3 extends over 15 amino acids. V gave up 5 bases and J gave up 8 bases, with 21 bases separating them. Germline CDR1 MNHNS, CDR2 SASEGT. CDR3 nucleotides: TGTGCCAGCAGTCTGGCGACTCAGGGGATGAAAGGCTACACCTTC. This encodes CASSLATQGMKGYTF.

This chain links TRBV5-4 with TRBJ2-5; 11 nucleotides line up with TRBD2. Germline loops: CDR1 SGHNT, CDR2 YYREEE (reference sequence). The trim removed 4 bases at V and 5 bases at J, leaving 7 bases unmatched. The CDR3 length is 15 residues. In DNA, the CDR3 is TGTGCCAGCAGCGGGGATAGCGGGGGGGCGGAGACCCAGTACTTC. It translates to CASSGDSGGAETQYF.

The chain has TRBV5-4 and TRBJ2-1, with 9 bases that match TRBD2. The CDR3 is 15 amino acids. V was pared by 4 bases and J by 7 bases, with 9 bases of the junction left unmatched. Germline V gives CDR1 SGHNT, CDR2 YYREEE (reference sequence). CDR3 in amino acids: CASSTPSGIVNEQFF. Written as DNA, the CDR3 is TGTGCCAGCAGCACCCCTAGCGGGATAGTGAATGAGCAGTTCTTC.

The chain links TRBV28 to TRBJ2-1, with TRBD2 identical over 10 bases. The CDR3 has 15 residues. Trimming cost V 7 bases and J 1 base; bases outside gene matches: 4. Germline V gene sequence: CDR1 MDHEN, CDR2 SYDVKM. CDR3 DNA: TGTGCCAGCACCGGACTAGCGGCATCCTACAATGAGCAGTTCTTC. Amino acids: CASTGLAASYNEQFF.

The CDR3 region has the DNA TGCGCCAGCAGCCCGACCCCGGGACAGGAGTTCAATGAGCAGTTCTTC. This translates into CASSPTPGQEFNEQFF. V and J are TRBV5-1 and TRBJ2-1, with 8 bases that match TRBD1. This CDR3 contains 16 residues. Losses at the gene ends were 4 bases for V and 6 bases for J; bases not matched to a gene: 12. Looked up from germline, CDR1 is SGHRS and CDR2 is YFSETQ.

The chain couples TRBV14 to TRBJ2-1; the match to TRBD1 covers 8 bases. Trimming cost V 8 bases and J 4 bases; bases outside gene matches: 7. This CDR3 is 14 amino acids long. Germline V lookup: CDR1 SGHDN, CDR2 FVKESK. CDR3 protein: CASGNRGAYNEQFF. The CDR3 DNA is TGTGCCAGCGGGAACAGGGGGGCGTACAATGAGCAGTTCTTC.

This chain connects TRBV27 to TRBJ1-1; TRBD1 might be the D (5 bases). The CDR3 loop spans 16 amino acids. Germline CDR1 and CDR2: MNHEY and SMNVEV (reference sequence). Trimming removed 3 bases at V and 4 bases at J, with 18 bases between. For the CDR3, the DNA is TGTGCCAGCAGTTTGCTACCCACAGGAAGAGGCACTGAAGCTTTCTTT. This translates into CASSLLPTGRGTEAFF.

This clone was seen a handful of times. The chain couples TRBV6-1 to TRBJ1-2, with 11 nucleotides matching TRBD1. Germline CDR1 reads MNHNS; CDR2 reads SASEGT. V dropped 0 bases and J dropped 4; count of bases not matched to a gene: 1. CDR3 size: 15 residues. CDR3 sequence reads: CASSEAGTGGYGYTF. Written as DNA, the CDR3 is TGTGCCAGCAGTGAAGCCGGGACAGGGGGCTATGGCTACACCTTC.

The chain employs TRBV10-2 and TRBJ1-2; weak D call: TRBD1 (5 bases). This CDR3 is 15 amino acids long. The ends were cut back, 0 bases at V and 4 bases at J, with 12 bases in the middle. The germline CDR1 and CDR2 sequences are WSHSY and SAAADI. The CDR3 is CASSESNRPFYGYTF. The CDR3 nucleotides are TGCGCCAGCAGTGAGTCGAACAGGCCCTTCTATGGCTACACCTTC.

This rearrangement joins TRBV7-2 to TRBJ2-1; D unclear. Trimming removed 5 bases from V and 0 bases from J, with 11 bases in between. The CDR3 length is 15 residues. Germline V gene lookup returns CDR1 SGHTA and CDR2 FQGNSA. CDR3 protein: CASSQSASSYNEQFF. The CDR3 bases are TGTGCCAGCAGCCAAAGTGCCAGCTCCTACAATGAGCAGTTCTTC.

This clone turned up a few times. This chain connects TRBV7-2 to TRBJ2-5, with 8 positions matching TRBD2. Trimming took 0 bases from V and 5 from J; bases not matched to a gene: 5. Germline lookup yields CDR1 SGHTA and CDR2 FQGNSA. CDR3 size: 15 residues. CDR3 region: CASSLASGVRETQYF. The CDR3 coding sequence is TGTGCCAGCAGCTTAGCTAGCGGGGTTAGGGAGACCCAGTACTTC.

This clone appeared many times. The chain's CDR3 is CASSLGARTGGSSPLHF. CDR3 bases: TGCGCCAGCAGCTTGGGCGCCCGGACAGGGGGGAGTTCACCCCTCCACTTT. This chain links TRBV5-1 with TRBJ1-6, with 10 positions matching TRBD1. The CDR3 loop spans 17 amino acids. The V gene's germline CDR1 is SGHRS and CDR2 YFSETQ. V trimming: 0 bases; J trimming: 9 bases; junction bases outside the gene matches: 9. The full variable domain, in which reference TRBV5-1 and TRBJ1-6 provide the parts outside the CDR3, is KAGVTQTPRYLIKTRGQQVTLSCSPISGHRSVSWYQQTPGQGLQFLFEYFSETQRNKGNFPGRFSGRQFSNSRSEMNVSTLELGDSALYLCASSLGARTGGSSPLHFGNGTRLTVT.

The V call is TRBV3-1 (or the pseudogene TRBV3-2), the J call TRBJ2-1, with D uncertain. CDR3 length: 14 amino acids. Between the trimmed V and J ends, which lost 0 bases and 4 bases, there was a span of 7 bases. Germline V gene lookup returns CDR1 LGHDT and CDR2 YNNKEL (reference sequence). The CDR3 DNA reads TGTGCCAGCAGCCAAGAAAAAGCTTACAATGAGCAGTTCTTC. This codes for CASSQEKAYNEQFF.

The rearrangement uses TRBV7-2 and TRBJ2-1; no definite D call. CDR1 SGHTA and CDR2 FQGNSA come from the germline V gene. Trimming left V 2 bases short and J 1 base short, with 18 bases between. The CDR3 spans 18 residues. CDR3 in amino acids: CASSLRVKYGGSYNEQFF. Written as DNA, the CDR3 is TGTGCCAGCAGCTTACGCGTTAAATATGGCGGTTCCTACAATGAGCAGTTCTTC. The full variable domain, in which reference TRBV7-2 and TRBJ2-1 provide the parts outside the CDR3, is GAGVSQSPSNKVTEKGKDVELRCDPISGHTALYWYRQSLGQGLEFLIYFQGNSAPDKSGLPSDRFSAERTGGSVSTLTIQRTQQEDSAVYLCASSLRVKYGGSYNEQFFGPGTRLTVL.

V usage is TRBV19 and J usage is TRBJ2-7, with 9 bases lining up with TRBD2. Germline CDR1 is LNHDA and CDR2 is SQIVND (reference sequence). The CDR3 contains 17 residues. Trimming took 5 bases from V and 3 from J; bases not matched to a gene: 14. In DNA, the CDR3 is TGTGCCAGTAGTTTAATATCCGGGACTAGCACGTTCTACGAGCAGTACTTC. Residues: CASSLISGTSTFYEQYF.

The J gene is TRBJ1-3, the V gene TRBV6-5; 8 bases are a match to TRBD1. This CDR3 has 15 residues. CDR1 and CDR2 from the germline V gene are MNHEY and SVGAGI. V trimming: 6 bases; J trimming: 3 bases; junction bases outside the gene matches: 7. The CDR3 coding sequence is TGTGCCAGCAGGATAGACAGGGGTGGTGGAAACACCATATATTTT. Translation gives CASRIDRGGGNTIYF.

The chain couples TRBV27 to TRBJ1-2; the match to TRBD1 covers 9 bases. The CDR3 has 13 residues. V shed 5 bases, J shed 5 bases, and the junction held 3 bases outside the gene matches. CDR1 is MNHEY, CDR2 SMNVEV, per germline (reference sequence). CDR3 residues: CASSPGTGYGYTF. The CDR3 region has the DNA TGTGCCAGCAGTCCCGGGACAGGGTATGGCTACACCTTC.